The T cell receptor (beta chain) under discussion was sequenced for a study of blood T cell repertoires in COVID-19. Study-level background: From T cells, B-cell-depleted T cells, or PBMCs came the material, which was cDNA or gDNA.

Trimming pared 2 bases from V and 4 bases from J, leaving 9 bases between. The length of the CDR3 is 14 residues. Germline V CDR1 and CDR2: MNHEY, SVGAGI. TCRdb's table, derived via immunoSEQ multiplex PCR, lists solely in-frame clones and lacks some. The sample lists 250,000 to 300,000 clones; about nine tenths were seen once. Sequenced input: peripheral blood. The sequence was collected from a man aged 45-60 years with acute or convalescent COVID-19. The chain carries TRBV6-5 and TRBJ1-3; a possible D gene is TRBD1 (5 bases). Here the CDR3 DNA reads TGTGCCAGCAGTTACCAGGGTGGCGGAAACACCATATATTTT. It translates to CASSYQGGGNTIYF.